These 8 T cell receptor beta chains were sequenced from one sample in a study of T cell responses to AZD1222 COVID-19 vaccine. The assay was immunoSEQ multiplex PCR, and TCRdb's table has in-frame clones only and misses some. The repertoire holds approximately 94,000 clones, about nine tenths seen once, with about 1.5% in the top ten. This sample comprised peripheral blood, obtained on day 0 of AZD1222 vaccination. Source of these receptors: an adult in good health.

This rearrangement joins TRBV27 to TRBJ2-3; the match to TRBD2 covers 14 bases. CDR1 and CDR2 (germline): MNHEY, SMNVEV (reference sequence). With 6 bases clipped from V and 2 bases from J, the junction kept 16 bases outside the gene matches. The CDR3 extends over 20 amino acids. This CDR3 is CASSKSAPGLAGAHTDTQYF. CDR3 nucleotides: TGTGCCAGCAGCAAATCCGCCCCGGGACTAGCGGGGGCCCACACAGATACGCAGTATTTT.

This rearrangement joins TRBV10-3 to TRBJ1-2; TRBD1 matches 9 bases. CDR1 is ENHRY, CDR2 SYGVKD, per germline. With V trimmed by 5 bases and J by 3 bases, 4 bases remained unmatched. This CDR3 spans 14 amino acids. The CDR3 loop is CAISPRDRDYGYTF. Here the CDR3 DNA reads TGTGCCATCAGTCCACGGGACAGGGACTATGGCTACACCTTC.

The genes are TRBV6-5 and TRBJ1-5, with TRBD1 as a possible D gene (6 bases). Between the trimmed V and J ends, which lost 1 base and 4 bases, there was a span of 11 bases. This CDR3 comprises 15 residues. The germline gives CDR1 MNHEY, CDR2 SVGAGI. The CDR3 region is CASSYYRGPNQPQHF. CDR3 nucleotides: TGTGCCAGCAGTTACTATCGGGGGCCAAATCAGCCCCAGCATTTT.

The genes are TRBV19 and TRBJ2-7; perhaps TRBD2 as D (6 bases). V lost 2 bases and J 2 bases, leaving 13 bases between the germline ends. The germline CDR1 and CDR2 sequences are LNHDA and SQIVND (reference sequence). The CDR3 consists of 15 residues. Here the CDR3 reads CASSISGDSTYEQYF. The DNA for the CDR3 is TGTGCCAGTAGTATATCGGGGGATTCCACCTACGAGCAGTACTTC.

The chain couples TRBV11-1 to TRBJ1-4, with 7 bases identical to TRBD1. The CDR3 is 14 residues long. With 2 bases clipped from V and 10 bases from J, the junction kept 7 bases outside the gene matches. Germline-derived CDR1 and CDR2 are SGHAT and FQDESV (reference sequence). CDR3 sequence reads: CASSLNPGGGKLFF. CDR3 DNA: TGTGCCAGCAGCTTAAATCCAGGGGGAGGAAAACTGTTTTTT.

In this sample, this clone turned up once. This chain links TRBV7-3 with TRBJ2-2; D ambiguous. V gave up 0 bases and J gave up 6 bases, with 2 bases separating them. The length of the CDR3 is 12 residues. Germline CDR1 SGHTA, CDR2 FQGTGA. CDR3 bases: TGTGCCAGCAGCTTAACCCCCGGGGAGCTGTTTTTT. Amino acid sequence: CASSLTPGELFF.

This rearrangement joins TRBV3-1 (or the pseudogene TRBV3-2) to TRBJ1-1; D is undetermined. V was shortened by 3 bases and J by 0 bases, with 8 bases between the two germline ends. The germline V gene has CDR1 LGHDT and CDR2 YNNKEL (reference sequence). This CDR3 region has 14 residues. The CDR3 spells CASSQTTVNTEAFF. The CDR3 DNA reads TGTGCCAGCAGCCAGACTACAGTGAACACTGAAGCTTTCTTT.

The CDR3, as DNA: TGTGCCAGCAGTTTATGGGGGGCAGAGAACACTGAAGCTTTCTTT. Translated: CASSLWGAENTEAFF. The chain combines TRBV27 with TRBJ1-1, with TRBD1 as a possible D gene (6 bases). CDR3 length: 15 amino acids. Trimming shortened V by 1 base and J by 1 base, and 10 bases separated the two germline ends. CDR1 and CDR2 from the germline V gene are MNHEY and SMNVEV (reference sequence).